What follows is one T cell receptor (beta chain) and its context. Its antigen is undetermined. The sample originates from a study of Graves' ophthalmopathy and Graves' hyperthyroidism. Study-level findings and limits: In blood appeared most of the expanded thyroid clonotypes whose frequency exceeded 0.001.

The sequenced template was RNA, covering the TCR beta CDR3 region. HTBI-primed RT-PCR formed the first round, and a multiplex PCR formed the second. TCRdb re-called the multiplex PCR reads with MiXCR, one entry per CDR3 protein. Here the sample spans roughly 1.1 million distinct CDR3 sequences, 36% being singletons. The V gene's germline CDR1 is SEHNR and CDR2 FQNEAQ (reference sequence). CDR3 length: 13 amino acids. V shed 5 bases and J shed 8 bases, with 14 bases lying between them. Clinical symptoms, serum thyroxine, TRAb, thyroid ultrasound and orbital computed tomography determined diagnosis. This receptor was identified in an adult man with Graves' hyperthyroidism. V usage is TRBV7-9 and J usage is TRBJ2-3, with D hard to call. The sample consisted of peripheral blood or thyroid tissue (not recorded which). This CDR3 is CASSEGASGTQYF. The CDR3 DNA reads TGTGCCAGCAGCGAAGGCGCCTCGGGTACGCAGTATTTT. Full variable domain (outside the CDR3, taken from reference TRBV7-9 and TRBJ2-3): DTGVSQNPRHKITKRGQNVTFRCDPISEHNRLYWYRQTLGQGPEFLTYFQNEAQLEKSRLLSDRFSAERPKGSFSTLEIQRTEQGDSAMYLCASSEGASGTQYFGPGTRLTVL.